One sample yielded the 10 T cell receptor beta chains listed below, sequenced in a study of T cells in Graves' hyperthyroidism and ophthalmopathy. TCR beta CDR3 sequences were amplified from RNA transcripts. When the TCR CDR3 underwent first-round RT-PCR, the HTBI primer set was used. TCRdb redid the calling of the multiplex PCR reads with MiXCR, one entry per CDR3 protein. The table lists under 350,000 distinct CDR3 sequences, 21% of them singletons, with less than 65% in the top ten. The specimen sequenced was blood. The receptors originated from a woman in her forties or fifties with Graves' hyperthyroidism.

This clonotype occurred many times. This chain uses TRBV6-5 with TRBJ2-5; D call uncertain. The CDR3 is made up of 13 amino acids. The germline V gene has CDR1 MNHEY and CDR2 SVGAGI. V lost 2 bases, J lost 5 bases, and 9 bases lay in between. In DNA, the CDR3 is TGTGCCAGCAGTTACGCCCTCCGGGAGACCCAGTACTTC. Residues: CASSYALRETQYF.

The table lists this clonotype with many counts. The chain has TRBV3-1 and TRBJ1-1; 11 nucleotides agree with TRBD1. The CDR3 loop spans 17 amino acids. J lost 2 bases, V lost 2 bases, and 7 bases had no gene match. The germline V gene encodes CDR1 LGHDT and CDR2 YNNKEL (reference sequence). This CDR3 reads CASSQNRDRGVNTEAFF. The CDR3 DNA reads as TGTGCCAGCAGCCAAAATCGGGACAGGGGGGTCAACACTGAAGCTTTCTTT.

The genes are TRBV28 and TRBJ1-5, with D possibly being TRBD1 (5 bases). This CDR3 contains 14 residues. The V gene's germline CDR1 is MDHEN and CDR2 SYDVKM. Trimming removed 4 bases from V and 3 bases from J, with 10 bases in between. CDR3 sequence reads: CASSYGGTNQPQHF. The CDR3 coding sequence is TGTGCCAGCAGTTATGGAGGGACCAATCAGCCCCAGCATTTT.

This clonotype was seen repeatedly, ten times or more. The chain links TRBV30 to TRBJ1-1; D is possibly TRBD1 (6 bases). CDR1 is GTSNPN and CDR2 is SVGIG in the germline V gene (reference sequence). This CDR3 is built from 11 residues. Deletions cut 3 bases from V and 8 bases from J, with 10 bases between. The CDR3 here is CAWRTGWEAFF. As DNA, the CDR3 is TGTGCCTGGAGGACAGGTTGGGAAGCTTTCTTT.

Many counts were recorded for this clonotype. This chain links TRBV5-5 with TRBJ2-3, with 7 bases fitting TRBD1. With 4 bases clipped from V and 6 bases from J, the junction kept 14 bases outside the gene matches. Germline V gene lookup returns CDR1 SGHKS and CDR2 YYEKEE (reference sequence). The CDR3 loop spans 16 amino acids. The CDR3 sequence: CASSLLSGTAPDTQYF. The CDR3 DNA reads TGTGCCAGCAGCCTACTCTCTGGGACAGCTCCCGATACGCAGTATTTT.

The chain uses TRBV9 and TRBJ1-5; TRBD1 matches 8 bases. V lost 3 bases to trimming and J lost 0 bases; unmatched junction nucleotides: 8. Germline assignment: CDR1 SGDLS and CDR2 YYNGEE. CDR3 length: 17 residues. Written as DNA, the CDR3 is TGTGCCAGCAGCGCCGGGACAGGCCAATATAGCAATCAGCCCCAGCATTTT. Encoded protein: CASSAGTGQYSNQPQHF.

This clonotype was seen repeatedly, ten times or more. The chain recombines TRBV3-1 with TRBJ1-3; the D is unclear. The CDR3 sequence is 15 residues long. The V end lost 2 bases, the J end lost 0 bases, and 8 bases lay between the germline ends. Germline V gives CDR1 LGHDT, CDR2 YNNKEL (reference sequence). CDR3 in amino acids: CASSQPKVSGNTIYF. DNA for the CDR3: TGTGCCAGCAGCCAACCTAAAGTCTCTGGAAACACCATATATTTT.

This clonotype was observed a few times. It may be a read error: a sequence one base away is much more abundant. The gene calls are TRBV15 and TRBJ2-5, with D possibly called TRBD1 or TRBD2 (5 bases each). Germline V CDR1 and CDR2: LNHNV, YYDKDF (reference sequence). This CDR3 spans 15 amino acids. The CDR3 DNA is TGTGCCACCAGCAGAGACGGGACCCATCAAGGGACCCAGTACTTC. This sequence encodes CATSRDGTHQGTQYF.

The table lists this clonotype with many counts. V usage is TRBV20-1 and J usage is TRBJ2-5; D possibly uses TRBD1 or TRBD2 (5 bases each). The CDR3 contains 12 residues. Trimming took 7 bases from V and 7 from J, leaving 16 bases between them. Germline CDR1 reads DFQATT; CDR2 reads SNEGSKA (reference sequence). For the CDR3, the DNA is TGCAGTGGTCAGAAGGCTGGGGGGACCCAGTACTTC. It is translated as CSGQKAGGTQYF.

This clonotype appeared many times. The J gene is TRBJ2-3, the V gene TRBV2; D not resolved. The CDR3 has 16 amino acids. Between the trimmed V and J ends, which lost 7 bases and 1 base, there was a span of 18 bases. The germline V gene encodes CDR1 SNHLY and CDR2 FYNNEI. In nucleotides, the CDR3 is TGTGCCAGCACCAAGGGCAGGCCGGTGGGCACAGATACGCAGTATTTT. Translated, it gives CASTKGRPVGTDTQYF.